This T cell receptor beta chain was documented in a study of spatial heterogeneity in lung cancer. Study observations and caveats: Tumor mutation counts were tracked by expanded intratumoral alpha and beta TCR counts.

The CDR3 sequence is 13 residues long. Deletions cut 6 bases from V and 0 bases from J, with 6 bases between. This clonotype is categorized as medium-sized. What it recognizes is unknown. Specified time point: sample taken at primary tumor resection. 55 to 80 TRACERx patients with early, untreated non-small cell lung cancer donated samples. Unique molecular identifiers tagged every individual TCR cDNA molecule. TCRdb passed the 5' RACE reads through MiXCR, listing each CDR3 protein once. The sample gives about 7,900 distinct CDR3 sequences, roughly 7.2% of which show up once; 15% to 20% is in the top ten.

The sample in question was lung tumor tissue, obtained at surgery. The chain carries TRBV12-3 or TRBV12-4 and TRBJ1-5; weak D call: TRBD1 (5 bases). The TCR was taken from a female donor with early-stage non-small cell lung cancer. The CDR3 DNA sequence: TGTGCCAGCAGGGGGGATAGCAATCAGCCCCAGCATTTT. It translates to CASRGDSNQPQHF.